These 14 T cell receptor beta chains came from one sample sequenced in a study of human T cells and chemical hapten exposure. Sample time point: pre-sensitization, week 0. Treatment indicated: therapeutic diphenylcyclopropenone sensitization with weekly scalp DPC. TCRdb passed the RACE reads through MiXCR, listing each CDR3 protein once. The sample shows under 300,000 distinct CDR3 sequences, approximately 7.5% of them seen only once. Source: whole blood, taken in connection with sensitization to the hapten diphenylcyclopropenone (DPC). The receptors shown here come from a man younger than 35 with alopecia areata. Some clones in this sample may be carry-over from other donors' samples.

This clonotype was found a few times. The rearrangement joins TRBV28 to TRBJ1-5, with TRBD1 matching over 7 bases. The V gene end was trimmed by 2 bases and the J gene end by 4 bases; junction bases not matched to a gene: 5. The CDR3 extends over 15 amino acids. CDR1 is MDHEN and CDR2 is SYDVKM in the germline V gene. The DNA for the CDR3 is TGTGCCAGCAGTTTAGACAGGGTGCTTAATCAGCCCCAGCATTTT. Its protein product is CASSLDRVLNQPQHF.

The gene calls are TRBV7-2 and TRBJ2-4; unclear D gene. The CDR3 covers 15 residues. V was clipped by 2 bases and J by 5 bases, with 13 bases between them. Germline V gives CDR1 SGHTA, CDR2 FQGNSA. This chain's CDR3 is CASSLSGYWENIQYF. The CDR3 nucleotides read TGTGCCAGCAGCTTATCTGGGTATTGGGAAAACATTCAGTACTTC.

There are many counts of this clonotype. The rearrangement uses TRBV4-1 and TRBJ2-2; D unclear. V lost 4 bases, J lost 1 base, and 16 bases lay in between. CDR1 and CDR2 from the germline V gene are MGHRA and YSYEKL. This CDR3 has 17 amino acids. The CDR3 here is CASSPLGPQLNTGELFF. The CDR3 DNA sequence: TGCGCCAGCAGCCCCCTAGGGCCTCAGTTGAACACCGGGGAGCTGTTTTTT.

This clonotype appeared a few times. The chain recombines TRBV20-1 with TRBJ2-3, with TRBD2 matching 7 bases. Germline loops: CDR1 DFQATT, CDR2 SNEGSKA (reference sequence). This CDR3 is 16 amino acids long. The junction had 6 bases not matched to a gene; V was cut back by 0 bases and J by 0 bases. CDR3 DNA: TGCAGTGCTAGAGATTGGCGGGGGACTAGCACAGATACGCAGTATTTT. Translation gives CSARDWRGTSTDTQYF.

In its sample, this clonotype was seen many times. The rearrangement links TRBV6-2 or TRBV6-3 to TRBJ2-3, with 9 positions matching TRBD2. The CDR3 sequence is 15 residues long. Germline CDR1 reads MNHEY; CDR2 reads SVGEGT. V was pared by 6 bases and J by 4 bases, with 8 bases of the junction left unmatched. The CDR3: CASRPASGEADTQYF. DNA for the CDR3: TGTGCCAGCAGACCGGCTAGCGGGGAAGCAGATACGCAGTATTTT.

The CDR3 coding sequence is TGTGCCAGCCGGGTAGCGGGGGCCTACGAGCAGTACTTC. Its translation is CASRVAGAYEQYF. The chain carries TRBV6-1 and TRBJ2-7, with 9 bases that match TRBD2. Germline V gene data show CDR1 as MNHNS and CDR2 as SASEGT. V trimming: 8 bases; J trimming: 2 bases; junction bases outside the gene matches: 4. CDR3 length: 13 amino acids.

The sample holds many counts of this clonotype. The chain combines TRBV28 with TRBJ2-7; possibly TRBD1 for D (6 bases). Germline lookup yields CDR1 MDHEN and CDR2 SYDVKM. Trimming pared 6 bases from V and 3 bases from J, leaving 15 bases between. The CDR3 is 14 amino acids. The CDR3 DNA reads as TGTGCCAGCAGAGACAGGACCAAGAGCTACGAGCAGTACTTC. Protein product: CASRDRTKSYEQYF.

The chain couples TRBV7-2 to TRBJ2-3; no clear D gene. From germline, CDR1 is SGHTA and CDR2 FQGNSA. The CDR3 is 14 amino acids. The V gene lost 5 bases and the J gene lost 4 bases, with 13 bases spanning the gap. The CDR3 spells CASSPIDTSDTQYF. CDR3 coding DNA: TGTGCCAGCAGCCCCATCGACACCTCAGATACGCAGTATTTT.

The J gene is TRBJ1-6, the V gene TRBV7-8; TRBD1 matches 10 bases. The V and J ends lost 1 base and 7 bases, in that order; junction bases with no gene match: 4. Germline-derived CDR1 and CDR2 are SGHVS and FQNEAQ. CDR3 length: 16 amino acids. The DNA for the CDR3 is TGTGCCAGCAGCTTAGGACAGGGGGCTTGGAATTCACCCCTCCACTTT. Protein sequence: CASSLGQGAWNSPLHF. Full variable domain (rest looked up from reference TRBV7-8 and TRBJ1-6): GAGVSQSPRYKVAKRGQDVALRCDPISGHVSLFWYQQALGQGPEFLTYFQNEAQLDKSGLPSDRFFAERPEGSVSTLKIQRTQQEDSAVYLCASSLGQGAWNSPLHFGNGTRLTVT.

This clonotype was found many times. V gene TRBV6-2 or TRBV6-3 combines with J gene TRBJ2-1, with 8 nucleotides matching TRBD1. Losses at the gene ends were 5 bases for V and 10 bases for J; bases not matched to a gene: 7. Germline assignment: CDR1 MNHEY and CDR2 SVGEGT. The CDR3 is 13 residues long. The CDR3 spells CASSIIWDREQFF. The CDR3 DNA reads as TGTGCCAGCAGTATAATATGGGACAGGGAGCAGTTCTTC.

CDR3: CASSLEAFTQYF. The CDR3 DNA reads as TGTGCCAGCAGTTTGGAGGCGTTTACGCAGTATTTT. The chain recombines TRBV12-3 or TRBV12-4 with TRBJ2-3, with D tentatively TRBD2 (5 bases). CDR3 size: 12 residues. V was shortened by 3 bases and J by 8 bases, with 9 bases between the two germline ends.

In its sample, this clonotype was seen many times. The chain carries TRBV20-1 and TRBJ1-2, with a tentative D call TRBD1 (6 bases). The germline V gene encodes CDR1 DFQATT and CDR2 SNEGSKA (reference sequence). This CDR3 has 14 residues. V was clipped by 5 bases and J by 4 bases, with 17 bases between them. The CDR3 loop is CSAVPTGWIYGYTF. DNA of the CDR3: TGCAGTGCTGTACCGACAGGTTGGATCTATGGCTACACCTTC.

J is TRBJ2-3 and V is TRBV19; D may correspond to TRBD1 or TRBD2 (5 bases each). CDR1 and CDR2 (germline): LNHDA, SQIVND (reference sequence). Trimming removed 9 bases from V and 4 bases from J, with 20 bases in between. The CDR3 loop spans 15 amino acids. CDR3 in DNA: TGTGCCAGCTCCCGGGACCGTGGTGGGTCAGATACGCAGTATTTT. Its translation is CASSRDRGGSDTQYF. The entire variable domain, with the rest obtained from reference TRBV19 and TRBJ2-3, is as follows: DGGITQSPKYLFRKEGQNVTLSCEQNLNHDAMYWYRQDPGQGLRLIYYSQIVNDFQKGDIAEGYSVSREKKESFPLTVTSAQKNPTAFYLCASSRDRGGSDTQYFGPGTRLTVL.

Comments on this clonotype: Its ends do not fully match the called genes, so a read error is possible. J is TRBJ1-6 and V is TRBV4-3, with D uncertain. This CDR3 is 15 amino acids long. The germline V gene encodes CDR1 LGHNA and CDR2 YSLEER. CDR3 amino acids: CTSSRTRQKNSPLHF. In DNA form, the CDR3 reads TGCACCAGCAGCCGGACTCGGCAGAAGAATTCACCCCTCCACTTT.